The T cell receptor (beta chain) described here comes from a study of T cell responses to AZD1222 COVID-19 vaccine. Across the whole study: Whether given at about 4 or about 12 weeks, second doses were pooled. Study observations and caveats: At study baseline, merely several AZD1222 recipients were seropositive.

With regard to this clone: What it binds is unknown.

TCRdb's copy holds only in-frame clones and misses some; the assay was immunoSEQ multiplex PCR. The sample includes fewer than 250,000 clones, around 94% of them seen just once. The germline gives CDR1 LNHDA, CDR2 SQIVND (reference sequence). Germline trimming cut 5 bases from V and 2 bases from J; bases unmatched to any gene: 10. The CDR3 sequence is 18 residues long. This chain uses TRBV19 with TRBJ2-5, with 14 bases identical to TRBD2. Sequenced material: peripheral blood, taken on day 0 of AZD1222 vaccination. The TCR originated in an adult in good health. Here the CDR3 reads CASSSGLAGGRLQETQYF. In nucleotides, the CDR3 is TGTGCCAGTAGTTCCGGACTAGCGGGGGGCCGGCTGCAAGAGACCCAGTACTTC.